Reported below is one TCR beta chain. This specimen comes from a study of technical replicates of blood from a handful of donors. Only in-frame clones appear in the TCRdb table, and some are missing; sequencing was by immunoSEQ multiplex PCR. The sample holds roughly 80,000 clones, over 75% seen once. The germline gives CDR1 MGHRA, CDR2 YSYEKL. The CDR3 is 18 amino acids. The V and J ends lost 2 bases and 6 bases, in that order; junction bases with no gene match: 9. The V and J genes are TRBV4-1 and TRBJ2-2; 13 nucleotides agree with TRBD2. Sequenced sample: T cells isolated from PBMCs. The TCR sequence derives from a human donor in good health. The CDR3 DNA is TGCGCCAGCAGCCAAACAAGACTAGCGGGAGGACGGGCCGGGGAGCTGTTTTTT. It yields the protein CASSQTRLAGGRAGELFF.